One T cell receptor (beta chain) is described in this entry. The antigen remains undetermined. The sample comes from a study of cytomegalovirus exposure and HLA in healthy donors. Overall study findings and caveats: Most TCR sequences were seen very rarely across donors, but some public TCRs occurred in many. A later look showed TCR association rates differing by HLA locus, highest for DRB1 and lowest for HLA-C. A later analysis found that most CMV-associated TCR beta chains appeared HLA-restricted.

The PCR used 60 Vbeta and 13 Jbeta primers. Some clones are missing from TCRdb's copy, which holds only in-frame ones; the method was immunoSEQ multiplex PCR. The profile shows about 130,000 clones, around 76% of them singletons. The source of this sequence is a woman between 55 and 75 years old in good health and CMV-seropositive. The specimen was PBMCs.

The CDR3 nucleotides read TGTGCCTGGAGTCCGGGACTAGCGGGAGTTAACACCGGGGAGCTGTTTTTT. This translates into CAWSPGLAGVNTGELFF. This chain joins TRBV30 and TRBJ2-2; TRBD2 aligns across 14 bases. The V segment lost 2 bases and the J segment 2 bases; nucleotides outside the gene matches: 4. The germline gives CDR1 GTSNPN, CDR2 SVGIG (reference sequence). The CDR3 has 17 amino acids.